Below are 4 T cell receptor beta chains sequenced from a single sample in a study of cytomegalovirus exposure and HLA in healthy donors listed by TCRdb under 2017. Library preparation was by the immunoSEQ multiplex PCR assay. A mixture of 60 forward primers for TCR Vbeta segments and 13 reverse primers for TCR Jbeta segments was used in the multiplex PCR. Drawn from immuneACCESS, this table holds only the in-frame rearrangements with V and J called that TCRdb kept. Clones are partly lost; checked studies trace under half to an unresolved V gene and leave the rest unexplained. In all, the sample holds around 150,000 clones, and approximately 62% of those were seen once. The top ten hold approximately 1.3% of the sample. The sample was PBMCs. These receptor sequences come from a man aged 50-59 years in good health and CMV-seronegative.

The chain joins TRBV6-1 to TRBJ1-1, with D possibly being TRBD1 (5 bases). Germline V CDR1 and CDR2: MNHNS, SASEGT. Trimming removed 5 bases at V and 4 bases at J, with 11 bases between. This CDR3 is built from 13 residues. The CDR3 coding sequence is TGTGCCAGCAGTCCGAATAGGGGCACTGAAGCTTTCTTT. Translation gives CASSPNRGTEAFF.

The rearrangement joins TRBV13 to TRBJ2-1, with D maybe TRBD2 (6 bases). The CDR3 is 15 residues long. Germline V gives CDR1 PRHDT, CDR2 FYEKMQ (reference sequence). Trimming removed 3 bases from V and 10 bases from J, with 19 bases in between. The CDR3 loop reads CASSFPSGPNREQFF. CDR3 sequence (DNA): TGTGCCAGCAGCTTCCCAAGCGGGCCCAACAGGGAGCAGTTCTTC.

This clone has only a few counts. The CDR3 DNA reads TGTGCCAGCAGCTTCTCTGGGGGGAGGACAGATACGCAGTATTTT. Its protein product is CASSFSGGRTDTQYF. The chain has TRBV7-9 and TRBJ2-3, with D possibly TRBD2 on 6 matching bases. Trimming left V 3 bases short and J 3 bases short, with 13 bases between. Germline values: CDR1 SEHNR, CDR2 FQNEAQ (reference sequence). There are 15 residues in the CDR3.

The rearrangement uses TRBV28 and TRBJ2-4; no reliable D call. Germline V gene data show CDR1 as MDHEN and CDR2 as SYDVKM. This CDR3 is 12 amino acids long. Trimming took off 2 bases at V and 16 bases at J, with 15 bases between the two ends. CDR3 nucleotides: TGTGCCAGCAGTTTAACTGAACCCCCGACATACTTC. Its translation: CASSLTEPPTYF.